This T cell receptor (beta chain) was recorded in a study of OX40 agonist ivuxolimab in advanced cancers. Across the study: Three dose-escalation patients had partial responses: one with hepatocellular carcinoma and two with cutaneous melanoma.

The CDR3 runs to 16 residues. V lost 4 bases to trimming and J lost 3 bases, with 16 bases between them. Germline V gives CDR1 MDHEN, CDR2 SYDVKM. Assay used: immunoSEQ multiplex PCR; TCRdb lists only in-frame clones, some missing. Counted here are 45,000 to 60,000 clones, 91% occurring once; the ten biggest clones make up 10% to 15%. The gene calls are TRBV28 and TRBJ2-1, with D unclear. The receptor comes from an adult with an advanced solid tumor such as melanoma, head and neck, liver or kidney cancer. Sequences were derived from CD4+ or CD8+ T cells sorted from blood, sampled in a trial of the OX40 agonist ivuxolimab. CDR3 nucleotides: TGTGCCAGCAGTTCTCGGGCTAGACAAGTCTACAATGAGCAGTTCTTC. Its translation: CASSSRARQVYNEQFF.